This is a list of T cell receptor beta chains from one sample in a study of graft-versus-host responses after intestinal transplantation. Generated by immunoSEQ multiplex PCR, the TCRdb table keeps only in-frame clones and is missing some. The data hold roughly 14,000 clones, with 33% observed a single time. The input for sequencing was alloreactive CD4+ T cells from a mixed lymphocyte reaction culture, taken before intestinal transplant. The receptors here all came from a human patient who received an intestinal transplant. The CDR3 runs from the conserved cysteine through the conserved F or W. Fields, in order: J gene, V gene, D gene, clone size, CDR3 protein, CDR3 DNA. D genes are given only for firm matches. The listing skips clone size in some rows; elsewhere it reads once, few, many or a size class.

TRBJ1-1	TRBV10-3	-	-	CAISDPGPRTEAFF	TGTGCCATCAGTGACCCCGGGCCCCGCACTGAAGCTTTCTTT
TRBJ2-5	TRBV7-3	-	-	CASSLTSRGTQYF	TGTGCCAGCAGCTTAACGTCTCGCGGGACCCAGTACTTC
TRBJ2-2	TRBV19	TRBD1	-	CASSSTGGADGELFF	TGTGCCAGTAGTAGTACAGGGGGCGCGGACGGGGAGCTGTTTTTT
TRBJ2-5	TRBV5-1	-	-	CASSGTARETQYF	TGCGCCAGCAGTGGGACTGCCAGAGAGACCCAGTACTTC
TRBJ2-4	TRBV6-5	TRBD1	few	CAASGTGITWDF	TGTGCCGCATCCGGGACAGGGATTACTTGGGACTTC
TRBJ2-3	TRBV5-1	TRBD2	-	CASQPRGQRGPYTDTQYF	TGCGCCAGCCAACCGAGGGGCCAGCGGGGGCCCTACACAGATACGCAGTATTTT
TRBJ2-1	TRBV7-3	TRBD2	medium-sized	CASSLTLAGEGNEQFF	TGTGCCAGCAGCTTAACACTAGCGGGAGAGGGGAATGAGCAGTTCTTC
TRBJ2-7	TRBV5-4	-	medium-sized	CASSSPGGALYEQYF	TGTGCCAGCAGCTCGCCGGGGGGCGCCCTCTACGAGCAGTACTTC
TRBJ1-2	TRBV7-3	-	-	CASSPTGGGYGYTF	TGTGCCAGCAGCCCAACTGGGGGAGGCTATGGCTACACCTTC
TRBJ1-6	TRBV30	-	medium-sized	CAWSTRQNSPLHF	TGTGCCTGGAGTACCCGACAGAATTCACCCCTCCACTTT
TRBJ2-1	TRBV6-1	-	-	CASRPGSSSYNEQFF	TGTGCCAGCAGGCCGGGGAGTAGCTCCTACAATGAGCAGTTCTTC
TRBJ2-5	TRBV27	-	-	CASSPPGLQETQYF	TGTGCCAGCAGTCCTCCGGGCCTCCAAGAGACCCAGTACTTC
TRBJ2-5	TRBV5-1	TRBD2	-	CASSPLAGVGETQYF	TGCGCCAGCAGCCCCCTAGCGGGAGTTGGGGAGACCCAGTACTTC
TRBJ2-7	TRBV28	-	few	CASITTGPPYEQYF	TGTGCCAGTATTACGACAGGCCCTCCCTACGAGCAGTACTTC
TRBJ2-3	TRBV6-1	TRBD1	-	CASSESQGDTTQYF	TGTGCCAGCAGTGAATCTCAGGGGGACACCACGCAGTATTTT
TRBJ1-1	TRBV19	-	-	CASSHTGRTEAFF	TGTGCCAGTAGTCATACGGGGAGGACTGAAGCTTTCTTT
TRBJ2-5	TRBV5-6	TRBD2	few	CASSLVGRDQETQYF	TGTGCCAGCAGCTTAGTCGGGAGGGACCAAGAGACCCAGTACTTC
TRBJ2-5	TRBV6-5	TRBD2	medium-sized	CASSYPTSGTQTQYF	TGTGCCAGCAGTTATCCGACTAGCGGGACGCAGACCCAGTACTTC
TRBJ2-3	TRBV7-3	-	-	CASSLLGLRDTQYF	TGTGCCAGCAGCTTATTGGGCCTCCGGGATACGCAGTATTTT
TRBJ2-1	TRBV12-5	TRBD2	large	CASGLDTSGGLEQFF	TGTGCTAGTGGTTTGGACACTAGCGGGGGGCTGGAGCAGTTCTTC
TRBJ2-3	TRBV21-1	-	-	CASSPRGGGKNTDTQYF	TGTGCCAGCAGCCCCAGAGGGGGGGGGAAAAACACAGATACGCAGTATTTT
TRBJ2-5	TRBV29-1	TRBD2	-	CSVRGLADQETQYF	TGCAGCGTACGGGGACTAGCGGATCAAGAGACCCAGTACTTC
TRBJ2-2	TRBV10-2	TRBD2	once	CASRKREGLTGELFF	TGCGCCAGCAGAAAGCGGGAGGGCCTAACCGGGGAGCTGTTTTTT
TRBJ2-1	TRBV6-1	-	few	CASRDSQRRNEQFF	TGTGCCAGCAGGGACAGCCAGCGGAGAAATGAGCAGTTCTTC
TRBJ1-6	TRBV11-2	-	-	CASSFNVRSSPLHF	TGTGCCAGCAGCTTTAACGTGAGGTCCTCGCCCCTCCACTTT
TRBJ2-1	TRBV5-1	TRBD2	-	CASSPGLVHSYNEQFF	TGCGCCAGCAGCCCGGGACTAGTTCACTCCTACAATGAGCAGTTCTTC
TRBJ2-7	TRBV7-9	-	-	CASSSPLQPYEQYF	TGTGCCAGCAGCTCCCCCCTGCAACCATACGAGCAGTACTTC
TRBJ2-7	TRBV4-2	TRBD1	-	CASSRTGTVYEQYF	TGTGCCAGCAGTCGGACAGGAACCGTCTACGAGCAGTACTTC
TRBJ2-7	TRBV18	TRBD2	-	CASSHSAGNSYEQYF	TGTGCCAGCTCACACTCAGCGGGAAACTCCTACGAGCAGTACTTC
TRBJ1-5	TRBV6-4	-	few	CASSRVYSNQPQHF	TGTGCCAGCAGCAGGGTTTATAGCAATCAGCCCCAGCATTTT
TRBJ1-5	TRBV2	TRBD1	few	CASRTDRSNSNQPQHF	TGTGCCAGCAGGACGGACAGGTCAAATAGCAATCAGCCCCAGCATTTT
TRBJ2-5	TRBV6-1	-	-	CASGRQETQYF	TGTGCCAGCGGGAGGCAAGAGACCCAGTACTTC
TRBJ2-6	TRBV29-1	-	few	CSVEGSRVFGANVLTF	TGCAGCGTTGAGGGGAGCAGGGTCTTTGGGGCCAACGTCCTGACTTTC
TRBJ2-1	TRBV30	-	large	CAWSVQLAGYNEQFF	TGTGCCTGGAGTGTACAATTGGCAGGGTACAATGAGCAGTTCTTC
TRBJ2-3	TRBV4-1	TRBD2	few	CASSQDSSGSTDTQYF	TGCGCCAGCAGCCAGGACTCTAGCGGGAGCACAGATACGCAGTATTTT
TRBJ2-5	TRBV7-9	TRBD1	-	CASSLGTGGARRETQYF	TGTGCCAGCAGCTTAGGGACAGGGGGCGCACGAAGAGAGACCCAGTACTTC
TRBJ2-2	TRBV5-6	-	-	CASSLRRAVLNTGELFF	TGTGCCAGCAGCTTGCGTAGGGCGGTGCTGAACACCGGGGAGCTGTTTTTT
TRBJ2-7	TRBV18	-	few	CASSPRQPSNSYEQYF	TGTGCCAGCTCACCTAGACAGCCATCAAACTCCTACGAGCAGTACTTC
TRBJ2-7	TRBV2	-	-	CASSGNLRIDEQYF	TGTGCCAGCAGTGGTAACTTGAGGATCGACGAGCAGTACTTC
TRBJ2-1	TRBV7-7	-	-	CASSPRAGGIYNEQFF	TGTGCCAGCAGCCCAAGAGCCGGGGGAATCTACAATGAGCAGTTCTTC
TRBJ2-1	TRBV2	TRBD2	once	CASSDELAGGRNEQFF	TGTGCCAGCAGTGATGAATTAGCGGGAGGACGAAATGAGCAGTTCTTC
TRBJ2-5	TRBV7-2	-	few	CASNQRRGLQETQYF	TGTGCCAGCAACCAACGTCGGGGGTTGCAAGAGACCCAGTACTTC
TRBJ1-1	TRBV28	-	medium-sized	CASRENTEAFF	TGTGCCAGCAGGGAAAACACTGAAGCTTTCTTT
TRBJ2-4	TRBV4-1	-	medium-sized	CASSQPARRYIQYF	TGCGCCAGCAGCCAACCGGCCCGTCGCTACATTCAGTACTTC
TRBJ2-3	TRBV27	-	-	CASSPRTLPTDTQYF	TGTGCCAGCAGTCCAAGGACCCTCCCCACAGATACGCAGTATTTT
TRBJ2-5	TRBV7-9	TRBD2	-	CASSGTSGSAGETQYF	TGTGCCAGCAGCGGGACTAGCGGGTCCGCTGGAGAGACCCAGTACTTC
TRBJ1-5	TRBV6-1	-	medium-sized	CASSESGRRQPQHF	TGTGCCAGCAGTGAATCAGGGAGGCGTCAGCCCCAGCATTTT
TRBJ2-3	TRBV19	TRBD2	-	CASSLRGLDTQYF	TGTGCCAGTAGTTTGCGGGGGTTAGATACGCAGTATTTT
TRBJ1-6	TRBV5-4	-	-	CASSLNPSYNSPLHF	TGTGCCAGCAGCTTGAACCCCTCCTATAATTCACCCCTCCACTTT
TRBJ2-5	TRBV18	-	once	CASSRREETQYF	TGTGCCAGCTCACGAAGGGAAGAGACCCAGTACTTC
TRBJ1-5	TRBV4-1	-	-	CASSSTGSGQPQHF	TGCGCCAGCAGCTCGACAGGTTCTGGTCAGCCCCAGCATTTT
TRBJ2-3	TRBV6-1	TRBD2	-	CASSRTSGTDTQYF	TGTGCCAGCAGTCGGACTAGCGGCACAGATACGCAGTATTTT
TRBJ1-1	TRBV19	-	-	CASRFFQGGTEAFF	TGTGCCAGTAGATTCTTTCAGGGAGGCACTGAAGCTTTCTTT
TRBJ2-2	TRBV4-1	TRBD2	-	CASSPLAGVGGELFF	TGCGCCAGCAGCCCCCTAGCGGGAGTGGGCGGGGAGCTGTTTTTT
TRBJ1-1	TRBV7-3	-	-	CASSLSLNTEAFF	TGTGCCAGCAGCTTATCTCTAAACACTGAAGCTTTCTTT
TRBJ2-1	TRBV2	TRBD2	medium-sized	CASSEALSGRGGPYNEQFF	TGTGCCAGCAGTGAAGCGCTTAGCGGGAGGGGGGGGCCCTACAATGAGCAGTTCTTC
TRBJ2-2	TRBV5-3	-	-	CASRLGPSRPGELFF	TGTGCCAGCAGACTGGGGCCTAGCAGACCCGGGGAGCTGTTTTTT
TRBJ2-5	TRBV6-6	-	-	CASSYSPGVGTQYF	TGTGCCAGCAGTTACTCGCCAGGGGTGGGGACCCAGTACTTC
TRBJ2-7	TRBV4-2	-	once	CASSQLDGGINEQYF	TGTGCCAGCAGCCAATTGGATGGCGGGATAAACGAGCAGTACTTC
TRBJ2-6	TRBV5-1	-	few	CASSLSYVPGANVLTF	TGCGCCAGCAGCTTGTCGTACGTTCCTGGGGCCAACGTCCTGACTTTC